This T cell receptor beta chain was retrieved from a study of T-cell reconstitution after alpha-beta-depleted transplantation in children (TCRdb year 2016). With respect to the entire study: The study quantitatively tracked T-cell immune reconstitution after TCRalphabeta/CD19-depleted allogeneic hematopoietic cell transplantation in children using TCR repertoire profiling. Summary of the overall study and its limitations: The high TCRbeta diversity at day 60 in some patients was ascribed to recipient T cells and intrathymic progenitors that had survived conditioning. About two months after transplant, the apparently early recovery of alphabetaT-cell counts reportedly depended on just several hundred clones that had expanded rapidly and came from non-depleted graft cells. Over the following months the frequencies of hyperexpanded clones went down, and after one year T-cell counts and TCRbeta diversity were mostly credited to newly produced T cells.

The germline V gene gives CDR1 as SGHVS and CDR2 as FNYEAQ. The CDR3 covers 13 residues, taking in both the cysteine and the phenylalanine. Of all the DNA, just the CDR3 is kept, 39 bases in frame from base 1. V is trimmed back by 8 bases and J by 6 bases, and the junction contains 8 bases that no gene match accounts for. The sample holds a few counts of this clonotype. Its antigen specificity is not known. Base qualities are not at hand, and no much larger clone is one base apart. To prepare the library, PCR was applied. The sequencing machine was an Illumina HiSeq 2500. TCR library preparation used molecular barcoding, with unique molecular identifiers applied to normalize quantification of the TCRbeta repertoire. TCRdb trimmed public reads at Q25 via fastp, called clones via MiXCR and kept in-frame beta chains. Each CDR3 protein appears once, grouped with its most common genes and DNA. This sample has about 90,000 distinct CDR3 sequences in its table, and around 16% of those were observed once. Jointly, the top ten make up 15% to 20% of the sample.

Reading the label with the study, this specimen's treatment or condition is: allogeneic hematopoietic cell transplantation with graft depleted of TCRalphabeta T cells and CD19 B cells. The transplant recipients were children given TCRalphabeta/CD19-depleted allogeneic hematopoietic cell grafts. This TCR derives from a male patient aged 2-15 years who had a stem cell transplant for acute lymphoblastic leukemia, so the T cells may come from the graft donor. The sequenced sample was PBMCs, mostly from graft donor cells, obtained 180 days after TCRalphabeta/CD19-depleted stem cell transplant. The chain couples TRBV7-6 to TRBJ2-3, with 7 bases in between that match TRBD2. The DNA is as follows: TGTGCCAGCGGGGGACTACGGACCGATACGCAGTATTTT. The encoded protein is CASGGLRTDTQYF.